This T cell receptor (beta chain) was captured by sequencing in a study of T cells after yellow fever vaccination. This clonotype was observed at least ten times. V was shortened by 5 bases and J by 13 bases, with 20 bases between the two germline ends. This CDR3 has 14 residues. In TCRdb, the 5' RACE reads were re-called with MiXCR into one record per CDR3 protein. The sample has about 220,000 distinct CDR3 sequences, about 3% seen once. This sequence joins TRBV12-3 or TRBV12-4 and TRBJ1-4, with a weak D call TRBD1 (5 bases). The origin of this receptor is a man aged 18 to 35 who received the YFV17D yellow fever vaccine. Sequencing was performed on CD4+ T cells sorted from PBMCs, taken 10 days after the yellow fever booster vaccination. The CDR3 is CASSLMGRPNGLFF. Here the CDR3 DNA reads TGTGCCAGCAGTCTAATGGGACGACCGAACGGACTGTTTTTT.